These T cell receptor beta chains were read from a single sample in a study of radiotherapy plus CTLA-4 blockade in lung cancer. Generated by immunoSEQ multiplex PCR, the TCRdb table keeps only in-frame clones and is missing some. This table holds over 85,000 clones, roughly 80% found once. The input for sequencing was peripheral blood, taken from a patient treated with radiotherapy plus ipilimumab. These receptor sequences come from a human donor with non-small cell lung cancer that progressed on radiotherapy plus ipilimumab. CDR3s include the opening cysteine and the closing phenylalanine or tryptophan. D genes are given only for firm matches. Rows may omit the clone size; those that give it use once, few, many or a size class.

d_call: NA; j_call: TRBJ2-7; clone_size: NA; v_call: TRBV12-2; cdr3_aa: CASRLAEIGGEQYF; cdr3_nt: TGTGCAAGTCGCTTAGCAGAAATCGGGGGCGAGCAGTACTTC
d_call: TRBD2; j_call: TRBJ2-1; clone_size: NA; v_call: TRBV6-6; cdr3_aa: CASSLSLAGYNEQFF; cdr3_nt: TGTGCCAGCAGTCTCAGCCTAGCGGGGTACAATGAGCAGTTCTTC
d_call: TRBD1; j_call: TRBJ1-5; clone_size: once; v_call: TRBV27; cdr3_aa: CASSPRTGGNQPQHF; cdr3_nt: TGTGCCAGCAGTCCGCGGACAGGGGGAAATCAGCCCCAGCATTTT
d_call: NA; j_call: TRBJ1-1; clone_size: NA; v_call: TRBV28; cdr3_aa: CASSLWGGYTEAFF; cdr3_nt: TGTGCCAGCAGTTTATGGGGAGGATACACTGAAGCTTTCTTT
d_call: NA; j_call: TRBJ2-5; clone_size: NA; v_call: TRBV5-6; cdr3_aa: CASSFSQETQYF; cdr3_nt: TGTGCCAGCAGCTTTTCCCAAGAGACCCAGTACTTC
d_call: NA; j_call: TRBJ1-1; clone_size: NA; v_call: TRBV27; cdr3_aa: CASSPTGMGSEAFF; cdr3_nt: TGTGCCAGCAGTCCAACGGGTATGGGTAGTGAAGCTTTCTTT
d_call: NA; j_call: TRBJ1-5; clone_size: NA; v_call: TRBV19; cdr3_aa: CASRREGDRSAQHF; cdr3_nt: TGTGCCAGTAGGAGGGAGGGGGACCGATCGGCCCAGCATTTT
d_call: NA; j_call: TRBJ1-2; clone_size: NA; v_call: TRBV28; cdr3_aa: CASRGHGNYGYTF; cdr3_nt: TGTGCCAGCAGGGGGCACGGAAACTATGGCTACACCTTC
d_call: NA; j_call: TRBJ1-5; clone_size: few; v_call: TRBV28; cdr3_aa: CASSYTPPDYSNQPQHF; cdr3_nt: TGTGCCAGCAGTTATACCCCCCCAGACTATAGCAATCAGCCCCAGCATTTT
d_call: TRBD2; j_call: TRBJ2-1; clone_size: NA; v_call: TRBV11-2; cdr3_aa: CASSLVGGRAIEQFF; cdr3_nt: TGTGCCAGCAGCTTAGTTGGTGGGAGGGCCATTGAGCAGTTCTTC
d_call: NA; j_call: TRBJ2-5; clone_size: NA; v_call: TRBV5-1; cdr3_aa: CASSPRPQETQYF; cdr3_nt: TGCGCCAGCAGCCCGCGACCGCAAGAGACCCAGTACTTC
d_call: TRBD1; j_call: TRBJ2-7; clone_size: NA; v_call: TRBV18; cdr3_aa: CASSPKTGGGEQYF; cdr3_nt: TGTGCCAGCTCACCAAAGACAGGGGGAGGCGAGCAGTACTTC
d_call: TRBD1; j_call: TRBJ1-5; clone_size: NA; v_call: TRBV28; cdr3_aa: CASKIRQGPQPQHF; cdr3_nt: TGTGCCAGCAAGATAAGACAGGGACCTCAGCCCCAGCATTTT
d_call: TRBD1; j_call: TRBJ2-6; clone_size: once; v_call: TRBV27; cdr3_aa: CASSLSWAQGASGANVLTF; cdr3_nt: TGTGCCAGCAGTTTATCATGGGCACAGGGGGCGTCTGGGGCCAACGTCCTGACTTTC
d_call: TRBD2; j_call: TRBJ2-7; clone_size: NA; v_call: TRBV4-2; cdr3_aa: CASSMSGSHEQYF; cdr3_nt: TGTGCCAGCAGCATGAGCGGGAGCCACGAGCAGTACTTC
d_call: TRBD2; j_call: TRBJ2-7; clone_size: once; v_call: TRBV5-1; cdr3_aa: CASSLGGLAGGSAYEQYF; cdr3_nt: TGCGCCAGCAGCTTGGGGGGACTAGCGGGAGGCTCCGCCTACGAGCAGTACTTC
d_call: TRBD2; j_call: TRBJ2-5; clone_size: NA; v_call: TRBV30; cdr3_aa: CAWSGTSGAQETQYF; cdr3_nt: TGTGCCTGGAGTGGGACTAGCGGGGCACAAGAGACCCAGTACTTC
d_call: TRBD1; j_call: TRBJ1-4; clone_size: NA; v_call: TRBV5-1; cdr3_aa: CASSLGPGGGTNEKLFF; cdr3_nt: TGCGCCAGCAGCTTGGGTCCAGGGGGAGGAACTAATGAAAAACTGTTTTTT
d_call: TRBD2; j_call: TRBJ2-3; clone_size: NA; v_call: TRBV29-1; cdr3_aa: CSVDRLTSGSTDTQYF; cdr3_nt: TGCAGCGTTGACCGCCTGACTAGCGGAAGCACAGATACGCAGTATTTT
d_call: NA; j_call: TRBJ1-6; clone_size: NA; v_call: TRBV6-1; cdr3_aa: CANSIGSYNSPLHF; cdr3_nt: TGTGCCAACTCGATCGGCTCCTATAATTCACCCCTCCACTTT
d_call: NA; j_call: TRBJ1-4; clone_size: few; v_call: TRBV10-3; cdr3_aa: CAISESTMLGAEKLFF; cdr3_nt: TGTGCCATCAGTGAGTCGACCATGTTAGGGGCCGAAAAACTGTTTTTT
d_call: TRBD2; j_call: TRBJ2-7; clone_size: NA; v_call: TRBV6-5; cdr3_aa: CASSELAGEYEQYF; cdr3_nt: TGTGCCAGCAGTGAACTAGCGGGAGAATACGAGCAGTACTTC
d_call: TRBD1; j_call: TRBJ2-1; clone_size: NA; v_call: TRBV27; cdr3_aa: CASRATGAGYSSYNEQFF; cdr3_nt: TGTGCCAGCAGGGCGACAGGGGCCGGGTATAGCTCCTACAATGAGCAGTTCTTC
d_call: NA; j_call: TRBJ1-1; clone_size: NA; v_call: TRBV10-3; cdr3_aa: CAISGSENTEAFF; cdr3_nt: TGTGCCATCAGTGGTAGCGAGAACACTGAAGCTTTCTTT
d_call: TRBD1; j_call: TRBJ1-3; clone_size: NA; v_call: TRBV6-1; cdr3_aa: CASSEADRVAGNTIYF; cdr3_nt: TGTGCCAGCAGTGAAGCCGACAGGGTAGCTGGAAACACCATATATTTT
d_call: NA; j_call: TRBJ2-4; clone_size: NA; v_call: TRBV5-6; cdr3_aa: CASSLSAGQLAKNIQYF; cdr3_nt: TGTGCCAGCAGCTTGTCCGCGGGACAGCTAGCCAAAAACATTCAGTACTTC
d_call: TRBD1; j_call: TRBJ2-7; clone_size: NA; v_call: TRBV5-1; cdr3_aa: CASSLDRGSYEQYF; cdr3_nt: TGCGCCAGCAGCTTGGACAGGGGGAGCTACGAGCAGTACTTC
d_call: NA; j_call: TRBJ2-3; clone_size: NA; v_call: TRBV29-1; cdr3_aa: CSARGRLTDTQYF; cdr3_nt: TGCAGCGCCCGGGGTCGGTTGACCGATACGCAGTATTTT
d_call: NA; j_call: TRBJ1-3; clone_size: NA; v_call: TRBV19; cdr3_aa: CASSPPGNTIYF; cdr3_nt: TGTGCCAGTAGTCCTCCTGGAAACACCATATATTTT
d_call: NA; j_call: TRBJ1-3; clone_size: NA; v_call: TRBV7-9; cdr3_aa: CASSLGVLRSGNTIYF; cdr3_nt: TGTGCCAGCAGCTTAGGGGTCCTCCGCTCTGGAAACACCATATATTTT
d_call: NA; j_call: TRBJ2-1; clone_size: few; v_call: TRBV9; cdr3_aa: CASSVKLGALGHEQFF; cdr3_nt: TGTGCCAGCAGCGTAAAGCTGGGAGCCCTCGGCCATGAGCAGTTCTTC
d_call: TRBD1; j_call: TRBJ1-5; clone_size: NA; v_call: TRBV6-5; cdr3_aa: CASSSQGAGRNQPQHF; cdr3_nt: TGTGCCAGCAGTTCCCAGGGGGCAGGGCGCAATCAGCCCCAGCATTTT
d_call: NA; j_call: TRBJ2-7; clone_size: few; v_call: TRBV18; cdr3_aa: CASSPTTGNYEQYF; cdr3_nt: TGTGCCAGCTCACCAACGACAGGAAACTACGAGCAGTACTTC
d_call: NA; j_call: TRBJ2-1; clone_size: few; v_call: TRBV29-1; cdr3_aa: CSVVQRSYNEQFF; cdr3_nt: TGCAGCGTTGTACAGAGATCCTACAATGAGCAGTTCTTC